The 23 T cell receptor beta chains presented below share a single source sample, sequenced in a study of vaccination effects on CD4 cells after COVID-19. The ViraFEST assay expanded antigen-specific CD4+ T cells with viral peptide pools before sequencing. Isolating CD4+ T cells followed approximately 10 days of culture. The cohort was immunized with two doses of either the BNT162b2 or mRNA-1273 vaccine. Profiled with immunoSEQ multiplex PCR; TCRdb holds only in-frame clones, not every one. Among 70,000 to 85,000 clones listed, around 80% were seen once. No antigens are known for them. The sequencing used CD4+ T cells from PBMCs cultured with HCoV-229E spike peptides, collected after COVID-19 vaccination. The source is a human donor who received a COVID-19 vaccine.

V is TRBV4-1 and J is TRBJ1-6, with D uncertain. Deletions cut 1 base from V and 6 bases from J, with 4 bases between. The CDR3 consists of 13 residues. Germline CDR1 MGHRA, CDR2 YSYEKL. CDR3 in amino acids: CASSQVPNSPLHF. DNA of the CDR3: TGCGCCAGCAGCCAAGTTCCTAATTCACCCCTCCACTTT.

V gene TRBV7-3 combines with J gene TRBJ2-5; D gene uncertain. This CDR3 has 14 residues. Trimming pared 1 base from V and 2 bases from J, leaving 8 bases between. Germline V gives CDR1 SGHTA, CDR2 FQGTGA. The CDR3 DNA is TGTGCCAGCAGCTTAAGCAGTGAACAAGAGACCCAGTACTTC. Its protein is CASSLSSEQETQYF.

The CDR3 loop is CASRGLAGEETQYF. CDR3 coding DNA: TGCGCCAGCAGGGGACTAGCGGGGGAAGAGACCCAGTACTTC. The rearrangement joins TRBV10-2 to TRBJ2-5; 14 bases align to TRBD2. The V segment lost 6 bases and the J segment 3 bases; nucleotides outside the gene matches: 0. Germline V gene data show CDR1 as WSHSY and CDR2 as SAAADI. CDR3 length equals 14 residues.

This rearrangement joins TRBV19 to TRBJ1-5; 8 bases are a match to TRBD1. The CDR3 spans 15 residues. Germline CDR1 reads LNHDA; CDR2 reads SQIVND (reference sequence). V shed 6 bases, J shed 7 bases, and the junction held 11 bases outside the gene matches. CDR3 amino acids: CASSIQTGVGQPQHF. The CDR3 coding sequence is TGTGCCAGTAGCATTCAGACAGGGGTAGGACAGCCCCAGCATTTT.

V and J are TRBV28 and TRBJ2-7; TRBD1 matches at 9 bases. The CDR3 sequence is 11 residues long. Germline lookup yields CDR1 MDHEN and CDR2 SYDVKM. V lost 7 bases and J lost 6; bases outside the gene matches: 1. The CDR3 coding sequence is TGTGCCAGCATGGGACAGGGCGAGCAGTACGTC. Its protein product is CASMGQGEQYV.

CDR3 protein: CASTASGANVLTF. The CDR3 region has the DNA TGTGCCAGCACCGCCTCTGGGGCCAACGTCCTGACTTTC. This sequence joins TRBV9 and TRBJ2-6; D gene unclear. CDR3 length: 13 residues. V lost 6 bases and J lost 0, with 4 bases in between. Germline V lookup: CDR1 SGDLS, CDR2 YYNGEE. The complete variable domain, with remaining parts taken from reference TRBV9 and TRBJ2-6, reads DSGVTQTPKHLITATGQRVTLRCSPRSGDLSVYWYQQSLDQGLQFLIQYYNGEERAKGNILERFSAQQFPDLHSELNLSSLELGDSALYFCASTASGANVLTFGAGSRLTVL.

The rearrangement links TRBV2 to TRBJ2-5; 11 nucleotides line up with TRBD2. The CDR3 sequence is 16 residues long. V lost 5 bases and J lost 0; bases outside the gene matches: 5. CDR1 is SNHLY and CDR2 is FYNNEI in the germline V gene. The CDR3 protein is CASSKTSGVYQETQYF. The CDR3 region has the DNA TGTGCCAGCAGTAAGACTAGCGGGGTGTACCAAGAGACCCAGTACTTC.

The CDR3, as DNA: TGTGCCACCAGTGACCCCCCCGGGGGACGGGAGACCCAGTACTTC. Translated, it gives CATSDPPGGRETQYF. This sequence joins TRBV24-1 and TRBJ2-5, with D perhaps matching TRBD2 (6 bases). This CDR3 is 15 amino acids long. Germline V gives CDR1 KGHDR, CDR2 SFDVKD. V lost 4 bases, J lost 5 bases, and 16 bases lay in between.

The V call is TRBV29-1, the J call TRBJ1-5, with D uncertain. Looked up from germline, CDR1 is SQVTM and CDR2 is ANQGSEA. V dropped 4 bases and J dropped 1 base, with 5 bases sitting between them. This CDR3 is 12 amino acids long. CDR3 residues: CSVANSNQPQHF. CDR3 DNA sequence: TGCAGCGTTGCCAACAGCAATCAGCCCCAGCATTTT.

This sequence joins TRBV30 and TRBJ1-2; 9 bases match TRBD1. Germline CDR1 GTSNPN, CDR2 SVGIG (reference sequence). The CDR3 loop spans 14 amino acids. The J segment lost 5 bases and the V segment lost 3 bases, leaving 7 bases of the junction unmatched. The CDR3: CAWRGSGTGYGYTF. CDR3 sequence (DNA): TGTGCCTGGAGGGGATCCGGGACAGGGTATGGCTACACCTTC. Variable domain in full (rest from reference TRBV30 and TRBJ1-2): SQTIHQWPATLVQPVGSPLSLECTVEGTSNPNLYWYRQAAGRGLQLLFYSVGIGQISSEVPQNLSASRPQDRQFILSSKKLLLSDSGFYLCAWRGSGTGYGYTFGSGTRLTVV.

This clone has just one count. V is TRBV6-6 and J is TRBJ2-1; weak D call: TRBD2 (5 bases). The germline V gene has CDR1 MNHNY and CDR2 SVGAGI (reference sequence). The CDR3 runs to 16 residues. Trimming took off 7 bases at V and 2 bases at J, with 18 bases between the two ends. CDR3 nucleotides: TGTGCCAGCAATTCCGGGAAATGGTCACCCTACAATGAGCAGTTCTTC. This translates into CASNSGKWSPYNEQFF.

The chain links TRBV27 to TRBJ1-1; D not resolved. CDR3 size: 13 residues. The ends were cut back, 0 bases at V and 3 bases at J, with 5 bases in the middle. Germline V gene lookup returns CDR1 MNHEY and CDR2 SMNVEV (reference sequence). The CDR3 nucleotides read TGTGCCAGCAGTTTATCATTATACACTGAAGCTTTCTTT. This translates into CASSLSLYTEAFF.

The gene calls are TRBV6-2 or TRBV6-3 and TRBJ2-5, with 10 positions matching TRBD2. J lost 5 bases, V lost 2 bases, and 11 bases had no gene match. CDR1 and CDR2 from the germline V gene are MNHEY and SVGEGT. The CDR3 is made up of 17 amino acids. The CDR3 sequence is CASSYPQRGGRRETQYF. Written as DNA, the CDR3 is TGTGCCAGCAGTTACCCCCAGCGGGGGGGCCGGCGGGAGACCCAGTACTTC.

The chain recombines TRBV5-1 with TRBJ1-3, with D possibly being TRBD1 (5 bases). V was shortened by 0 bases and J by 3 bases, with 13 bases between the two germline ends. Germline V lookup: CDR1 SGHRS, CDR2 YFSETQ. The CDR3 has 16 amino acids. The CDR3 bases are TGCGCCAGCAGCTTGGCCGGCAGGGTCGATGGAAACACCATATATTTT. This gives the protein CASSLAGRVDGNTIYF.

This clone was detected only once. The chain is built from TRBV5-4 and TRBJ2-7, with 8 bases aligning to TRBD1. After removal of 4 bases from V and 3 bases from J, the junction contained 9 bases not matched to a gene. Germline V CDR1 and CDR2: SGHNT, YYREEE (reference sequence). There are 15 residues in the CDR3. The CDR3 loop reads CASSVDRGPHYEQYV. In DNA, the CDR3 is TGTGCCAGCAGCGTCGACAGGGGACCGCACTACGAGCAGTACGTC.

V usage is TRBV5-1 and J usage is TRBJ2-5; 8 nucleotides match TRBD1. This CDR3 is built from 13 residues. Per the germline V gene, CDR1 is SGHRS and CDR2 is YFSETQ. Germline trimming cut 4 bases from V and 5 bases from J; bases unmatched to any gene: 4. The CDR3 coding sequence is TGCGCCAGCAGCCGAGGACAGGGTGAGACCCAGTACTTC. Protein product: CASSRGQGETQYF.

This clone occurred a few times. V usage is TRBV19 and J usage is TRBJ1-2; TRBD1 might be the D (5 bases). Germline V gene lookup returns CDR1 LNHDA and CDR2 SQIVND (reference sequence). Trimming took off 4 bases at V and 7 bases at J, with 22 bases between the two ends. This CDR3 has 16 amino acids. CDR3 DNA: TGTGCCAGTAGTAACCAAGCCTCGGGGGGAGTTGGTGGCTACACCTTC. Protein: CASSNQASGGVGGYTF. Combining the CDR3 with reference TRBV19 and TRBJ1-2 gives the whole variable domain DGGITQSPKYLFRKEGQNVTLSCEQNLNHDAMYWYRQDPGQGLRLIYYSQIVNDFQKGDIAEGYSVSREKKESFPLTVTSAQKNPTAFYLCASSNQASGGVGGYTFGSGTRLTVV.

This clone was observed a single time. V gene TRBV7-8 combines with J gene TRBJ2-1; 9 positions agree with TRBD1. Germline V gene lookup returns CDR1 SGHVS and CDR2 FQNEAQ. V lost 5 bases, J lost 6 bases, and 2 bases stayed unmatched. The CDR3 totals 13 residues. The CDR3 sequence is CASSTDRGNEQFF. The CDR3 nucleotides read TGTGCCAGCAGCACGGACAGGGGCAATGAGCAGTTCTTC.

The rearrangement links TRBV6-5 to TRBJ2-5; 11 bases match TRBD2. The V gene's germline CDR1 is MNHEY and CDR2 SVGAGI. Trimming removed 9 bases from V and 3 bases from J; junction bases left unmatched: 9. This CDR3 is built from 15 residues. The CDR3 here is CASNLGTSGKETQYF. The CDR3 region has the DNA TGTGCCAGTAACCTCGGGACTAGCGGTAAAGAGACCCAGTACTTC.

This clone showed up just once. The chain carries TRBV3-1 (or the pseudogene TRBV3-2) and TRBJ1-1, with D perhaps TRBD1 (5 bases). The CDR3 contains 15 residues. V lost 0 bases, J lost 7 bases, and 15 bases lay in between. Germline V lookup: CDR1 LGHDT, CDR2 YNNKEL (reference sequence). CDR3 DNA sequence: TGTGCCAGCAGCCAAGATCTGGCTCAGGGCCGTGAAGCTTTCTTT. Its translation is CASSQDLAQGREAFF.

V usage is TRBV28 and J usage is TRBJ1-5; weak D call: TRBD1 (6 bases). Germline loops: CDR1 MDHEN, CDR2 SYDVKM. The CDR3 consists of 18 residues. Trimming pared 5 bases from V and 7 bases from J, leaving 27 bases between. This chain's CDR3 is CASSVMGEGVSFVQPQHF. Here the CDR3 DNA reads TGTGCCAGCAGTGTGATGGGGGAGGGGGTCAGTTTTGTACAGCCCCAGCATTTT. The complete variable domain, with remaining parts taken from reference TRBV28 and TRBJ1-5, reads DVKVTQSSRYLVKRTGEKVFLECVQDMDHENMFWYRQDPGLGLRLIYFSYDVKMKEKGDIPEGYSVSREKKERFSLILESASTNQTSMYLCASSVMGEGVSFVQPQHFGDGTRLSIL.

J is TRBJ2-1 and V is TRBV5-1, with 9 nucleotides matching TRBD2. Germline values: CDR1 SGHRS, CDR2 YFSETQ. V was pared by 7 bases and J by 8 bases, with 10 bases of the junction left unmatched. This CDR3 contains 14 residues. The CDR3 loop is CASSSGLADDEQFF. In DNA, the CDR3 is TGCGCCAGCTCCTCGGGACTAGCCGACGATGAGCAGTTCTTC.

V is TRBV11-2 and J is TRBJ2-5; 12 positions agree with TRBD2. The CDR3 has 15 amino acids. Germline V lookup: CDR1 SGHAT, CDR2 FQNNGV. Trimming removed 5 bases from V and 5 bases from J; junction bases left unmatched: 6. The CDR3 bases are TGTGCCAGCAGCCGCTGGACTAGCGGGGCTGAGACCCAGTACTTC. Encoded protein: CASSRWTSGAETQYF.